Sequencing of this TCR beta chain was carried out in a study of blood T cell repertoires in COVID-19. Study-wide context: Samples representing acute and convalescent COVID-19 were sourced from the United States, Italy and Spain.

Trimming took 4 bases from V and 5 from J; bases not matched to a gene: 2. The CDR3 sequence is 15 residues long. Germline CDR1 SGHKS, CDR2 YYEKEE (reference sequence). Profiled with immunoSEQ multiplex PCR; TCRdb holds only in-frame clones, not every one. The sample comprises some 420,000 clones, 80% to 90% of which are singletons, and more than 0.95% rests with the top ten. Sequencing was carried out using PBMCs or T cells enriched from blood (not recorded which). The chain uses TRBV5-5 and TRBJ2-1; TRBD2 matches at 14 bases. The TCR was taken from a man aged 25-45 years who had recovered from COVID-19. The CDR3 loop is CASSPGLAGDNEQFF. The CDR3 DNA sequence: TGTGCCAGCAGCCCGGGACTAGCGGGGGACAATGAGCAGTTCTTC.